This T cell receptor (beta chain) was recovered during a study of CD8 T cell repertoires and HIV-1 epitope variants. About the study: T cells were stimulated with Twenty-five Gag and Nef peptides separately. Autologous T cell-negative cells served as antigen-presenting cells in equal numbers. 1M T cells were kept uncultured as a baseline.

Germline lookup yields CDR1 SGHDT and CDR2 YYEEEE. V shed 4 bases, J shed 4 bases, and the junction held 12 bases outside the gene matches. CDR3 length equals 17 residues. Repertoires were generated with immunoSEQ multiplex PCR, while TCRdb's copy carries only in-frame clones and drops some. Among some 1,100 clones listed, about two thirds were seen once. On this clone itself: Its antigen is currently unknown.

This chain links TRBV5-6 with TRBJ1-3; the match to TRBD1 covers 9 bases. The clonotype comes from a male donor with HIV. The sample was cultured CD8+ T cells derived from PBMCs. The CDR3: CASSKDRGTRNGNTIYF. Written as DNA, the CDR3 is TGTGCCAGCAGCAAGGACAGGGGAACGCGCAACGGAAACACCATATATTTT.